A selection of T cell receptor beta chains follows, all from one sample in a study of blood T cell repertoires in COVID-19. Some clones are missing from TCRdb's copy, which holds only in-frame ones; the method was immunoSEQ multiplex PCR. The data contain 60,000 to 65,000 clones, about nine tenths of them singletons. The sequenced sample was peripheral blood. The source of these receptors is a woman older than 75 with active COVID-19. Each CDR3 is given without its conserved first and last residue.

length: 12
J: TRBJ1-5
V: TRBV24-1
CDR3: ATSDRGSNQPQH

length: 14
J: TRBJ1-6
V: TRBV2
CDR3: ASRPLIGTANSPLH

length: 13
J: TRBJ2-7
V: TRBV11-2
CDR3: ASSLWSGSRNEQY

length: 12
J: TRBJ2-2
V: TRBV11-2
CDR3: ASSLGQGPGELF

length: 17
J: TRBJ1-3
V: TRBV9
CDR3: ASSVVGTGGPTVGNTIY

length: 13
J: TRBJ1-5
V: TRBV2
CDR3: ASSGGQGTNQPQH

length: 14
J: TRBJ1-2
V: TRBV6-1
CDR3: ASSERGEVTNYGYT

length: 13
J: TRBJ2-7
V: TRBV7-9
CDR3: ASSASGAGPYEQY

length: 14
J: TRBJ2-3
V: TRBV3-1/TRBV3-2
CDR3: ASSQGLGQVTDTQY

length: 10
J: TRBJ2-7
V: TRBV6-6
CDR3: ASSSGAYEQY

length: 12
J: TRBJ2-2
V: TRBV3-1/TRBV3-2
CDR3: ASSQAGDTGELF

length: 15
J: TRBJ2-2
V: TRBV4-2
CDR3: ASSQVGFGGHTGELF

length: 13
J: TRBJ1-6
V: TRBV11-2
CDR3: ASSLVGGRDSPLH

length: 13
J: TRBJ2-7
V: TRBV28
CDR3: ASSLYGQGNYEQY

length: 14
J: TRBJ1-6
V: TRBV18
CDR3: ASSGGTGSGDSPLH

length: 11
J: TRBJ1-1
V: TRBV5-4
CDR3: ASSLRGETEAF

length: 14
J: TRBJ2-5
V: TRBV5-4
CDR3: ASSLQLAGGQETQY

length: 12
J: TRBJ1-2
V: TRBV7-9
CDR3: ASTVQGNRVGYT

length: 14
J: TRBJ1-5
V: TRBV16
CDR3: ASSPDSYLSNQPQH

length: 15
J: TRBJ1-1
V: TRBV3-1/TRBV3-2
CDR3: ASSQNFGIPGNTEAF

length: 14
J: TRBJ1-3
V: TRBV3-1/TRBV3-2
CDR3: ASSPATGVSGNTIY

length: 15
J: TRBJ2-2
V: TRBV11-2
CDR3: ASSGGKGQTNTGELF